This TCR beta chain was sequenced for a study of spatial heterogeneity in lung cancer. Study-level information: The study consistently detected more beta-chain than alpha-chain sequences. In tumor regions, TCR transcript counts tracked strongly with a T cell module score from matched bulk RNA-seq. Study-level points and caveats: Expanded intratumoral alpha and beta TCR counts tracked tumor mutation counts. The authors estimated that around 7% of tumor T cells were covered for alpha chains and 13% to 15% for beta chains.

Time point noted: sample taken at primary tumor resection. TCRdb called the 5' RACE reads again in MiXCR, with one record for every CDR3 protein. The sample yields roughly 4,500 distinct CDR3 sequences, roughly 8.1% seen once. This clonotype has only a few counts. Antigen specificity is unknown. This CDR3 is 16 amino acids long. CDR1 is SGHTA and CDR2 is FQGNSA in the germline V gene. The V gene end was trimmed by 5 bases and the J gene end by 6 bases; junction bases not matched to a gene: 10. Source: lung tumor tissue, taken at surgery. V and J are TRBV7-2 and TRBJ2-5; 12 bases map to TRBD2. The TCR sequence derives from a male donor with early-stage non-small cell lung cancer. This CDR3 reads CASSLVLAGGVQTQYF. The DNA of the CDR3 is TGTGCCAGCAGCCTCGTCCTAGCGGGAGGGGTGCAGACCCAGTACTTC. Full variable domain (remainder filled in from reference TRBV7-2 and TRBJ2-5): GAGVSQSPSNKVTEKGKDVELRCDPISGHTALYWYRQSLGQGLEFLIYFQGNSAPDKSGLPSDRFSAERTGGSVSTLTIQRTQQEDSAVYLCASSLVLAGGVQTQYFGPGTRLLVL.